The 20 T cell receptor beta chains listed next were all sequenced from one sample in a study of T cell repertoires in cytomegalovirus infection. MiXCR, run by TCRdb on the reads, gives a single entry per CDR3 protein. Found here are 65,000 to 90,000 distinct CDR3 sequences, about 4% of them singletons; the top ten hold approximately 5%. Sequenced: PBMCs. The receptors originated from a human donor in good health (CMV status not recorded). Some clones in this sample may be carry-over from other donors' samples.

This clonotype was counted many times. V and J are TRBV7-9 and TRBJ2-7; TRBD1 is a possible D gene (5 bases). Germline CDR1 SEHNR, CDR2 FQNEAQ (reference sequence). This CDR3 contains 14 residues. Trimming shortened V by 4 bases and J by 1 base, and 11 bases separated the two germline ends. CDR3 sequence: CASSSRQRSYEQYF. CDR3 bases: TGTGCCAGCAGCTCTCGACAGCGATCCTACGAGCAGTACTTC.

This clonotype was detected many times. The J gene is TRBJ1-5, the V gene TRBV20-1; D is uncertain. From germline, CDR1 is DFQATT and CDR2 SNEGSKA (reference sequence). Deletions cut 1 base from V and 5 bases from J, with 12 bases between. The CDR3 is 14 residues long. The CDR3 region is CSARVLSGDQPQHF. The CDR3 DNA sequence: TGCAGTGCTAGAGTGTTATCCGGGGATCAGCCCCAGCATTTT.

This clonotype was counted ten times or more. V is TRBV5-6 and J is TRBJ2-2; D gene uncertain. Looked up from germline, CDR1 is SGHDT and CDR2 is YYEEEE. The CDR3 totals 13 residues. Trimming removed 0 bases at V and 8 bases at J, with 8 bases between. The CDR3 bases are TGTGCCAGCAGCTTGGGAGTCGAGGGGGAGCTGTTTTTT. It specifies CASSLGVEGELFF.

This clonotype was observed at least ten times. V gene TRBV20-1 combines with J gene TRBJ2-7, with 8 bases lining up with TRBD1. The trim removed 2 bases at V and 2 bases at J, leaving 8 bases unmatched. CDR3 length: 15 amino acids. Germline assignment: CDR1 DFQATT and CDR2 SNEGSKA (reference sequence). CDR3 residues: CSARYTTGAPYEQYF. CDR3 in DNA: TGCAGTGCTAGATATACGACAGGGGCCCCCTACGAGCAGTACTTC.

This clonotype showed up many times. CDR3 protein: CASSLGPNTDTQYF. DNA for the CDR3: TGTGCCAGCAGTTTAGGTCCTAACACAGATACGCAGTATTTT. The chain is built from TRBV12-3 or TRBV12-4 and TRBJ2-3; the D is unclear. This CDR3 is 14 amino acids long. V lost 1 base and J 2 bases, leaving 7 bases between the germline ends.

There are many counts of this clonotype. J is TRBJ2-3 and V is TRBV20-1; 9 positions agree with TRBD1. This CDR3 is built from 14 residues. In germline, CDR1 is DFQATT, CDR2 SNEGSKA (reference sequence). V shed 7 bases, J shed 3 bases, and the junction held 8 bases outside the gene matches. The CDR3 sequence is CSGAGQGTTDTQYF. The CDR3 DNA is TGCAGTGGCGCTGGACAGGGGACAACAGATACGCAGTATTTT.

This clonotype was seen ten or more times. V gene TRBV12-5 combines with J gene TRBJ2-1; TRBD2 agrees at 9 bases. This CDR3 is 12 amino acids long. Germline-derived CDR1 and CDR2 are LGHNT and FRNRAP. CDR3 nucleotide sequence: TGTGCGTCGGCTAGCGGGAACAATGAGCAGTTCTTC. Its protein product is CASASGNNEQFF.

There are many counts of this clonotype. The gene calls are TRBV7-2 and TRBJ2-5; D possibly corresponds to TRBD1 (6 bases). Germline V gene lookup returns CDR1 SGHTA and CDR2 FQGNSA. This CDR3 has 15 residues. With 3 bases removed from V and 4 bases from J, the gap between germline ends came to 15 bases. The CDR3 DNA sequence: TGTGCCAGCAGCTTGGACAGCTGGACGGGAGAGACCCAGTACTTC. Protein product: CASSLDSWTGETQYF.

This clonotype showed up many times. V usage is TRBV7-2 and J usage is TRBJ1-6; tentatively, D is TRBD1 (5 bases). V gave up 5 bases and J gave up 2 bases, with 10 bases separating them. There are 15 residues in the CDR3. Per germline, CDR1 SGHTA and CDR2 FQGNSA. The CDR3 protein is CASSPGLAYNSPLHF. CDR3 nucleotide sequence: TGTGCCAGCAGCCCGGGACTAGCCTATAATTCACCCCTCCACTTT.

This clonotype was observed at least ten times. The V and J genes are TRBV7-9 and TRBJ1-2; D is ambiguous. The CDR3 loop spans 12 amino acids. The germline V gene encodes CDR1 SEHNR and CDR2 FQNEAQ (reference sequence). Trimming took off 2 bases at V and 6 bases at J, with 7 bases between the two ends. CDR3 bases: TGTGCCAGCAGCTTATCTCCCCATGGCTACACCTTC. This translates into CASSLSPHGYTF.

This clonotype was seen ten or more times. The CDR3, as DNA: TGTGCCAGCGGGTCGACTCAGGTCAATGAGCAGTTCTTC. Protein: CASGSTQVNEQFF. V gene TRBV7-9 combines with J gene TRBJ2-1; no reliable D call. V was clipped by 8 bases and J by 6 bases, with 14 bases between them. CDR3 length: 13 amino acids. The germline V gene encodes CDR1 SEHNR and CDR2 FQNEAQ (reference sequence). Using reference TRBV7-9 and TRBJ2-1 for the parts outside the CDR3, the full variable domain is DTGVSQNPRHKITKRGQNVTFRCDPISEHNRLYWYRQTLGQGPEFLTYFQNEAQLEKSRLLSDRFSAERPKGSFSTLEIQRTEQGDSAMYLCASGSTQVNEQFFGPGTRLTVL.

This clonotype has at least ten counts. The chain recombines TRBV28 with TRBJ1-5; D is possibly TRBD1 (5 bases). Germline CDR1 MDHEN, CDR2 SYDVKM. Trimming removed 3 bases at V and 2 bases at J, with 14 bases between. This CDR3 contains 16 residues. The CDR3 nucleotides are TGTGCCAGCAGTTTCCATGGGGGATCCGGCAATCAGCCCCAGCATTTT. Protein sequence: CASSFHGGSGNQPQHF.

Many counts were recorded for this clonotype. This chain links TRBV7-2 with TRBJ2-7; TRBD2 might be the D (5 bases). The V end was cut by 2 bases, the J end by 3 bases, with 8 bases between. Germline V gene sequence: CDR1 SGHTA, CDR2 FQGNSA. CDR3 length equals 13 residues. The CDR3, as DNA: TGTGCCAGCAGCTTATCGGGGTACTACGAGCAGTACTTC. Its translation: CASSLSGYYEQYF.

In this sample, this clonotype turned up many times. For the CDR3, the DNA is TGTGCCAGCAGTCGGACAGGGAAAAAGTCTGGGGCCAACGTCCTGACTTTC. Translation: CASSRTGKKSGANVLTF. V usage is TRBV11-2 and J usage is TRBJ2-6; 8 bases fit TRBD1. Looked up from germline, CDR1 is SGHAT and CDR2 is FQNNGV. The CDR3 length is 17 residues. Germline trimming cut 6 bases from V and 1 base from J; bases unmatched to any gene: 8.

This clonotype came up many times. V and J are TRBV7-8 and TRBJ1-5; D possibly corresponds to TRBD1 (6 bases). CDR1 and CDR2 (germline): SGHVS, FQNEAQ. This CDR3 has 16 residues. V lost 3 bases and J 6 bases, leaving 18 bases between the germline ends. CDR3 sequence reads: CASSFYPGAGGQPQHF. Here the CDR3 DNA reads TGTGCCAGCAGCTTCTATCCGGGGGCAGGAGGTCAGCCCCAGCATTTT. Full variable domain (outside the CDR3, taken from reference TRBV7-8 and TRBJ1-5): GAGVSQSPRYKVAKRGQDVALRCDPISGHVSLFWYQQALGQGPEFLTYFQNEAQLDKSGLPSDRFFAERPEGSVSTLKIQRTQQEDSAVYLCASSFYPGAGGQPQHFGDGTRLSIL.

This clonotype was detected ten times or more. In nucleotides, the CDR3 is TGTGCCAGCAGTTCCTGGCAGGGGAACACCGGGGAGCTGTTTTTT. This sequence encodes CASSSWQGNTGELFF. This sequence joins TRBV5-4 and TRBJ2-2, with D possibly TRBD1 on 5 matching bases. The CDR3 extends over 15 amino acids. V was cut by 5 bases and J by 1 base, with 12 bases left in between. CDR1 and CDR2 (germline): SGHNT, YYREEE (reference sequence).

This clonotype was seen at least ten times. The chain combines TRBV19 with TRBJ1-5; maybe TRBD1 (5 bases). V lost 5 bases and J lost 5, with 10 bases in between. The CDR3 is 13 residues long. Germline CDR1 LNHDA, CDR2 SQIVND (reference sequence). The CDR3 bases are TGTGCCAGTAGTTCGGGGGATTATCAGCCCCAGCATTTT. It translates to CASSSGDYQPQHF.

By its share, this clonotype is medium-sized. This chain links TRBV7-2 with TRBJ1-2; 9 positions match TRBD1. Per germline, CDR1 SGHTA and CDR2 FQGNSA. The J segment lost 4 bases and the V segment lost 4 bases, leaving 1 base of the junction unmatched. The CDR3 runs 13 residues. This CDR3 is CASSSGQGYGYTF. CDR3 nucleotide sequence: TGTGCCAGCAGCTCGGGACAGGGCTATGGCTACACCTTC.

This clonotype was observed at least ten times. The chain carries TRBV7-6 and TRBJ2-3; TRBD1 matches at 9 bases. Germline CDR1 and CDR2: SGHVS and FNYEAQ. After removal of 4 bases from V and 3 bases from J, the junction contained 8 bases not matched to a gene. The CDR3 runs to 16 residues. Written as DNA, the CDR3 is TGTGCCAGCAGCTCAAAACCGGGACAGGGAACAGATACGCAGTATTTT. This gives the protein CASSSKPGQGTDTQYF.

This clonotype was seen ten or more times. The chain links TRBV7-3 to TRBJ1-1; D not resolved. The CDR3 extends over 13 amino acids. V gave up 3 bases and J gave up 6 bases, with 11 bases separating them. Germline V gene lookup returns CDR1 SGHTA and CDR2 FQGTGA. The DNA for the CDR3 is TGTGCCAGCAGCTTGCGGAGGGTCCCTGAAGCTTTCTTT. This sequence encodes CASSLRRVPEAFF.